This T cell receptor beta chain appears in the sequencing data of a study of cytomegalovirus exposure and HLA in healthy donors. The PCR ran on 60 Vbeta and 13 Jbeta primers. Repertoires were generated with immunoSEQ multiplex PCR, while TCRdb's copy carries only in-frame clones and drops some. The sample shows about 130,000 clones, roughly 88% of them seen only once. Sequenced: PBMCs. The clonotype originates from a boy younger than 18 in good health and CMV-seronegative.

CDR3 coding DNA: TGTGCCAGTGAACTCGGTGGCTATGGCTACACCTTC. It translates to CASELGGYGYTF. The gene calls are TRBV28 and TRBJ1-2; D is ambiguous. V lost 9 bases, J lost 4 bases, and 12 bases lay in between. Germline assignment: CDR1 MDHEN and CDR2 SYDVKM. The CDR3 runs to 12 residues.